Presented here are 29 T cell receptor beta chains from one specimen sequenced in a study of T cell changes during pregnancy in multiple sclerosis. Profiling relied on immunoSEQ multiplex PCR, and the TCRdb table lists in-frame clones only, not all of them. The table shows fewer than 90,000 clones, with roughly 94% occurring only once. The material was peripheral blood, obtained after pregnancy. These receptors all come from a female donor in good health, enrolled as a control in a pregnancy study.

The chain is built from TRBV15 and TRBJ2-3; D unresolved. Per the germline V gene, CDR1 is LNHNV and CDR2 is YYDKDF (reference sequence). This CDR3 contains 14 residues. V gave up 4 bases and J gave up 0 bases, with 8 bases separating them. CDR3 in amino acids: CATSNLTSTDTQYF. In nucleotides, the CDR3 is TGTGCCACCAGCAACCTTACTAGCACAGATACGCAGTATTTT.

The CDR3: CASIKSGTGVYEQYF. CDR3 bases: TGTGCCAGCATAAAATCCGGGACAGGGGTCTACGAGCAGTACTTC. The rearrangement uses TRBV2 and TRBJ2-7, with TRBD1 identical over 10 bases. CDR1 SNHLY and CDR2 FYNNEI come from the germline V gene. The ends lost 7 bases at V and 3 bases at J; junction bases unmatched: 9. The CDR3 is 15 amino acids. Full variable domain (outside the CDR3, taken from reference TRBV2 and TRBJ2-7): EPEVTQTPSHQVTQMGQEVILRCVPISNHLYFYWYRQILGQKVEFLVSFYNNEISEKSEIFDDQFSVERPDGSNFTLKIRSTKLEDSAMYFCASIKSGTGVYEQYFGPGTRLTVT.

The chain has TRBV9 and TRBJ2-1, with D unclear. Germline CDR1 and CDR2: SGDLS and YYNGEE. Trimming shortened V by 0 bases and J by 2 bases, and 3 bases separated the two germline ends. The length of the CDR3 is 13 residues. DNA of the CDR3: TGTGCCAGCAGCGTAGATACCTACAATGAGCAGTTCTTC. It codes for CASSVDTYNEQFF.

The count of this clone is one. This rearrangement joins TRBV15 to TRBJ2-1; a weak D match, TRBD2 (5 bases). From germline, CDR1 is LNHNV and CDR2 YYDKDF (reference sequence). V lost 3 bases, J lost 9 bases, and 18 bases lay in between. CDR3 length: 15 residues. The CDR3 DNA reads TGTGCCACCAGCAGTTTTCGGTTCGAGGGAGCTGAGCAGTTCTTC. Amino acid sequence: CATSSFRFEGAEQFF.

The gene calls are TRBV28 and TRBJ1-5; D remains ambiguous. V lost 3 bases and J 3 bases, leaving 9 bases between the germline ends. Germline V gene data show CDR1 as MDHEN and CDR2 as SYDVKM. The CDR3 consists of 14 residues. CDR3 protein: CASSFILSNQPQHF. The CDR3 DNA is TGTGCCAGCAGTTTCATTCTATCCAATCAGCCCCAGCATTTT.

The chain is built from TRBV25-1 and TRBJ2-2; 7 bases match TRBD1. Germline lookup yields CDR1 MGHDK and CDR2 SYGVNS. The CDR3 is made up of 14 amino acids. J was trimmed by 5 bases and V by 2 bases; bases with no gene match: 2. In DNA, the CDR3 is TGTGCCAGCAGTGAAAGGGGGCGTACCGGGGAGCTGTTTTTT. Protein: CASSERGRTGELFF.

The V and J genes are TRBV9 and TRBJ1-6, with D perhaps matching TRBD1 (5 bases). The CDR3 is 15 amino acids. Germline values: CDR1 SGDLS, CDR2 YYNGEE. Deletions cut 4 bases from V and 4 bases from J, with 12 bases between. CDR3 protein: CASSKFQGYNSPLHF. CDR3 nucleotides: TGTGCCAGCAGCAAATTCCAGGGTTATAATTCACCCCTCCACTTT.

The sample holds one count of this clone. At one of its ends the junction is not consistent with the germline gene, which may arise from a read error. The chain employs TRBV27 and TRBJ2-7; D gene ambiguous. Germline assignment: CDR1 MNHEY and CDR2 SMNVEV (reference sequence). The CDR3 has 11 amino acids. The CDR3 spells CASSLSYEQYF. The CDR3 region has the DNA TGTGCCAGCAGTCTATCCTACGAGCAGTACTTC.

This chain uses TRBV19 with TRBJ2-7, with D perhaps TRBD2 (6 bases). The CDR3 length is 14 residues. V lost 10 bases, J lost 7 bases, and 23 bases lay in between. Per germline, CDR1 LNHDA and CDR2 SQIVND (reference sequence). The CDR3 region is CATIMAGRTNEQYF. The DNA for the CDR3 is TGTGCCACCATCATGGCCGGGAGAACGAATGAGCAGTACTTC.

This chain uses TRBV20-1 with TRBJ1-5; a possible D gene is TRBD1 (5 bases). The germline V and J ends were trimmed by 1 base and 11 bases, with 6 bases remaining between them. Germline V CDR1 and CDR2: DFQATT, SNEGSKA (reference sequence). This CDR3 comprises 10 residues. CDR3 amino acids: CSARGTTQHF. CDR3 DNA sequence: TGCAGTGCTAGAGGGACAACCCAGCATTTT.

The chain has TRBV28 and TRBJ2-7; 8 positions match TRBD1. Germline trimming cut 7 bases from V and 2 bases from J; bases unmatched to any gene: 4. The CDR3 consists of 13 residues. Per germline, CDR1 MDHEN and CDR2 SYDVKM. The CDR3 DNA reads TGTGCCAGCAAGACAGGGGACACCTACGAGCAGTACTTC. Translation: CASKTGDTYEQYF. Full variable domain (rest looked up from reference TRBV28 and TRBJ2-7): DVKVTQSSRYLVKRTGEKVFLECVQDMDHENMFWYRQDPGLGLRLIYFSYDVKMKEKGDIPEGYSVSREKKERFSLILESASTNQTSMYLCASKTGDTYEQYFGPGTRLTVT.

The chain is built from TRBV19 and TRBJ2-1; TRBD2 matches 10 bases. J gave up 4 bases and V 6 bases, and 6 bases lay outside the gene matches. There are 15 residues in the CDR3. In germline, CDR1 is LNHDA, CDR2 SQIVND (reference sequence). CDR3: CASSPGLAEYNEQFF. CDR3 nucleotide sequence: TGTGCCAGTAGCCCCGGACTAGCGGAATACAATGAGCAGTTCTTC.

The rearrangement links TRBV15 to TRBJ2-3; perhaps TRBD2 as D (6 bases). With 1 base removed from V and 7 bases from J, the gap between germline ends came to 12 bases. There are 14 residues in the CDR3. Germline V CDR1 and CDR2: LNHNV, YYDKDF (reference sequence). CDR3 nucleotide sequence: TGTGCCACCAGCAGAGCGGGAGTGTGGAATACGCAGTATTTT. Residues: CATSRAGVWNTQYF.

This sequence joins TRBV29-1 and TRBJ2-1; D is perhaps TRBD2 (6 bases). Trimming left V 5 bases short and J 4 bases short, with 15 bases between. The germline CDR1 and CDR2 sequences are SQVTM and ANQGSEA. The CDR3 has 14 amino acids. DNA for the CDR3: TGCAGCGTTCTAAGACCGGGGGAGTACAATGAGCAGTTCTTC. This sequence encodes CSVLRPGEYNEQFF.

V gene TRBV19 combines with J gene TRBJ2-1; TRBD2 agrees at 11 bases. CDR1 and CDR2 from the germline V gene are LNHDA and SQIVND (reference sequence). V lost 1 base, J lost 6 bases, and 2 bases stayed unmatched. The CDR3 length is 15 residues. CDR3 bases: TGTGCCAGTAGTATAGGACTAGCGGGAACCAATGAGCAGTTCTTC. Translated, it gives CASSIGLAGTNEQFF.

The chain links TRBV5-4 to TRBJ2-3, with 15 bases fitting TRBD2. The CDR3 runs 16 residues. Germline loops: CDR1 SGHNT, CDR2 YYREEE (reference sequence). V gave up 3 bases and J gave up 5 bases; unmatched junction bases: 4. The CDR3 reads CASSWGLAGGLDTQYF. The CDR3 nucleotides are TGTGCCAGCAGCTGGGGACTAGCGGGAGGATTAGATACGCAGTATTTT.

The rearrangement links TRBV2 to TRBJ2-5; maybe TRBD2 (5 bases). V gave up 3 bases and J gave up 6 bases, with 14 bases separating them. CDR1 and CDR2 from the germline V gene are SNHLY and FYNNEI. The CDR3 contains 14 residues. The CDR3 loop is CASSERRSGQTQYF. The CDR3 region has the DNA TGTGCCAGCAGTGAGAGGAGGAGCGGTCAGACCCAGTACTTC.

The V and J genes are TRBV5-1 and TRBJ2-7; D is perhaps TRBD1 (7 bases). V gave up 0 bases and J gave up 6 bases, with 16 bases separating them. The CDR3 has 15 amino acids. Germline V gene lookup returns CDR1 SGHRS and CDR2 YFSETQ. The CDR3 loop is CASSLGQGGGTEQYF. CDR3 in DNA: TGCGCCAGCAGCTTGGGACAGGGAGGAGGGACCGAGCAGTACTTC.

This chain connects TRBV6-6 to TRBJ2-1, with TRBD2 identical over 13 bases. With 6 bases clipped from V and 3 bases from J, the junction kept 5 bases outside the gene matches. This CDR3 comprises 16 residues. Germline V gene data show CDR1 as MNHNY and CDR2 as SVGAGI (reference sequence). In nucleotides, the CDR3 is TGTGCCAGCAGCCCGGGACTAGCGGGACTCTACAATGAGCAGTTCTTC. It is translated as CASSPGLAGLYNEQFF.

The chain is built from TRBV4-1 and TRBJ2-1; D might be TRBD2 (6 bases). The germline gives CDR1 MGHRA, CDR2 YSYEKL. Trimming cost V 0 bases and J 0 bases, with 6 bases left between them. The CDR3 spans 15 residues. This chain's CDR3 is CASSQEGGSYNEQFF. CDR3 DNA sequence: TGCGCCAGCAGCCAAGAGGGGGGCTCCTACAATGAGCAGTTCTTC.

The genes are TRBV27 and TRBJ2-7; 11 nucleotides line up with TRBD2. The CDR3 length is 16 residues. Trimming removed 2 bases from V and 2 bases from J; junction bases left unmatched: 5. The germline gives CDR1 MNHEY, CDR2 SMNVEV (reference sequence). In DNA, the CDR3 is TGTGCCAGCAGTTTAAGGGGGACTAGCGGAACCTACGAGCAGTACTTC. The encoded protein is CASSLRGTSGTYEQYF.

The J gene is TRBJ2-7, the V gene TRBV7-2, with 7 bases aligning to TRBD2. After removal of 2 bases from V and 1 base from J, the junction contained 5 bases not matched to a gene. This CDR3 region has 15 residues. Germline lookup yields CDR1 SGHTA and CDR2 FQGNSA. CDR3 loop: CASSLTRGSSYEQYF. Here the CDR3 DNA reads TGTGCCAGCAGCTTAACGCGGGGGTCGTCCTACGAGCAGTACTTC.

The chain carries TRBV14 and TRBJ2-7; TRBD2 matches 7 bases. The ends lost 4 bases at V and 3 bases at J; junction bases unmatched: 6. The CDR3 is 14 residues long. From germline, CDR1 is SGHDN and CDR2 FVKESK. The CDR3 reads CASSRAGLLYEQYF. CDR3 DNA sequence: TGTGCCAGCAGCCGAGCGGGACTACTCTACGAGCAGTACTTC.

This chain uses TRBV2 with TRBJ2-1; TRBD2 is a possible D gene (6 bases). The V gene lost 6 bases and the J gene lost 2 bases, with 20 bases spanning the gap. Germline V lookup: CDR1 SNHLY, CDR2 FYNNEI. This CDR3 contains 17 residues. CDR3 coding DNA: TGTGCCAGCAGGGGACTTACGGGGAGTCGGGCCTACAATGAGCAGTTCTTC. This codes for CASRGLTGSRAYNEQFF.

The V gene is TRBV4-1, the J gene TRBJ1-1; possible D gene TRBD1, 5 bases. The germline V gene has CDR1 MGHRA and CDR2 YSYEKL. This CDR3 is 16 amino acids long. Trimming pared 0 bases from V and 4 bases from J, leaving 15 bases between. CDR3: CASSQDRSGFSTEAFF. As DNA, the CDR3 is TGCGCCAGCAGCCAAGATAGGTCAGGGTTTTCCACTGAAGCTTTCTTT.

The chain links TRBV5-1 to TRBJ2-3, with unresolved D. Trimming stripped 6 bases from V and 1 base from J, with 15 bases between. Germline-derived CDR1 and CDR2 are SGHRS and YFSETQ. The CDR3 contains 15 residues. The CDR3, as DNA: TGCGCCAGCACTGGCCACCTGACACGCACAGATACGCAGTATTTT. It encodes CASTGHLTRTDTQYF. Supplemented by reference TRBV5-1 and TRBJ2-3, the full variable domain reads KAGVTQTPRYLIKTRGQQVTLSCSPISGHRSVSWYQQTPGQGLQFLFEYFSETQRNKGNFPGRFSGRQFSNSRSEMNVSTLELGDSALYLCASTGHLTRTDTQYFGPGTRLTVL.

The gene calls are TRBV11-2 and TRBJ2-2; 7 bases align to TRBD2. Trimming took 4 bases from V and 4 from J; bases not matched to a gene: 12. The CDR3 consists of 17 residues. Per germline, CDR1 SGHAT and CDR2 FQNNGV. The DNA for the CDR3 is TGTGCCAGCAGCTCGCCGTCGACTAGCCCCCTCACCGGGGAGCTGTTTTTT. This codes for CASSSPSTSPLTGELFF. Variable domain in full (rest from reference TRBV11-2 and TRBJ2-2): EAGVAQSPRYKIIEKRQSVAFWCNPISGHATLYWYQQILGQGPKLLIQFQNNGVVDDSQLPKDRFSAERLKGVDSTLKIQPAKLEDSAVYLCASSSPSTSPLTGELFFGEGSRLTVL.

The rearrangement joins TRBV5-1 to TRBJ2-2, with D possibly being TRBD1 (6 bases). The V end was cut by 4 bases, the J end by 6 bases, with 16 bases between. Germline V gives CDR1 SGHRS, CDR2 YFSETQ. This CDR3 comprises 15 residues. DNA for the CDR3: TGCGCCAGCAGCGGAACAGGGTCAGGAGCCGGGGAGCTGTTTTTT. Amino acid sequence: CASSGTGSGAGELFF.

The V and J genes are TRBV19 and TRBJ1-3; 10 bases fit TRBD1. CDR1 is LNHDA and CDR2 is SQIVND in the germline V gene (reference sequence). The CDR3 runs 15 residues. The J segment lost 5 bases and the V segment lost 7 bases, leaving 8 bases of the junction unmatched. The CDR3: CASTPGTGARNTIYF. The CDR3 nucleotides read TGTGCCAGTACCCCAGGGACAGGGGCTCGAAACACCATATATTTT.